The rows below give T cell receptor beta chains drawn from one sample of a study of breast tumors, draining lymph nodes, adjacent tissues. Each CDR3 protein gets one entry after TCRdb re-called the multiplex PCR reads with MiXCR. The sample includes around 140,000 distinct CDR3 sequences, about 22% seen only once; the top ten take under 3%. Sequencing input: axillary lymph node tissue. These receptors were collected from a female donor with breast cancer. Some clones in this sample may be carry-over from other donors' samples. CDR3s include the opening cysteine and the closing phenylalanine or tryptophan. D genes are given only for firm matches. Rows may omit the clone size; those that give it use once, few, many or a size class.

J	D	V	size	DNA	CDR3
TRBJ1-6	-	TRBV5-6	many	TGTGCCAGCAGCTTGGTGGCATCACCCCTCCACTTT	CASSLVASPLHF
TRBJ2-2	-	TRBV6-5	few	TGTGCCAGCAGTTACTCCGGGGGCGGGAGCGCCGGGGAGCTGTTTTTT	CASSYSGGGSAGELFF
TRBJ2-1	-	TRBV5-1	many	TGCGCCAGCAGCTTGGGGGACCACCAAAATGAGCAGTTCTTC	CASSLGDHQNEQFF
TRBJ2-1	-	TRBV6-5	many	TGTGCCAGCAGTCCGCAGTCGAGTGCCTACAATGAGCAGTTCTTC	CASSPQSSAYNEQFF
TRBJ2-1	-	TRBV2	-	TGTGCCAGCGGTGAAGGAGGATGGGGTGGATTGGGAATTTACAATGAGCAGTTCTTC	CASGEGGWGGLGIYNEQFF
TRBJ2-3	TRBD2	TRBV10-3	many	TGTGCCATCAGTCCCGGGACTAGCGTCGATACGCAGTATTTT	CAISPGTSVDTQYF
TRBJ2-1	TRBD2	TRBV2	many	TGTGCCAGCAGGGCCGTAGCGGGAGTAGGGGATGAGCAGTTCTTC	CASRAVAGVGDEQFF
TRBJ2-2	-	TRBV14	many	TGTGCCAGCAGCCAAAATCCCAGGGCGAGCACCGGGGAGCTGTTTTTT	CASSQNPRASTGELFF
TRBJ1-2	TRBD1	TRBV20-1	many	TGCAGTGCTAGAGGGGCAGGGGGCGGCTATGGCTACACCTTC	CSARGAGGGYGYTF
TRBJ2-5	-	TRBV5-6	many	TGTGCCAGCAGCTTGGTTCAGGGTGTAAAGACCCAGTACTTC	CASSLVQGVKTQYF
TRBJ2-7	TRBD1	TRBV6-1	many	TGTGCCAGCAGTGACCTGGGACAGGGGAGGGACGAGCAGTACTTC	CASSDLGQGRDEQYF
TRBJ1-5	-	TRBV6-1	-	TGTGCCAGCGTGCATAGCAATCAGCCCCAGCATTTT	CASVHSNQPQHF
TRBJ2-1	-	TRBV6-2/TRBV6-3	few	TGTGCCAGCAGTTACCGCGGGACAGCGTCCTACAATGAGCAGTTCTTC	CASSYRGTASYNEQFF
TRBJ1-4	TRBD1	TRBV5-4	-	TGTGCCAGCAGCCGAACAGGGGGCCCCAATGAAAAACTGTTTTTT	CASSRTGGPNEKLFF
TRBJ2-3	-	TRBV11-3	many	TGTGCCAGCAGCTTAGAACTAGCAGCCTCAGATACGCAGTATTTT	CASSLELAASDTQYF
TRBJ2-5	TRBD2	TRBV25-1	-	TGTGCCAGCAGTGTCAGACTAGCGGGAGTAGAGACCCAGTACTTC	CASSVRLAGVETQYF
TRBJ1-1	TRBD1	TRBV7-2	-	TGTGCCAGCCAGGACAGGGGTAACACTGAAGCTTTCTTT	CASQDRGNTEAFF